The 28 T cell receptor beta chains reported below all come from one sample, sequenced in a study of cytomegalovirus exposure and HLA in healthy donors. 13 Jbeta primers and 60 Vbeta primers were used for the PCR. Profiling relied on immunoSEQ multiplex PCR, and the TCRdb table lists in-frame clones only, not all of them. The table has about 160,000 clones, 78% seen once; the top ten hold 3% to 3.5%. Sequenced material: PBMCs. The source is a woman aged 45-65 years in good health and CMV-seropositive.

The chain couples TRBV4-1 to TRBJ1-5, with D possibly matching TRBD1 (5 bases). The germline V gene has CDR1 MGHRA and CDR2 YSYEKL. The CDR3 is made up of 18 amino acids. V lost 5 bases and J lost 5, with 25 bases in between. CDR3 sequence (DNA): TGCGCCAGCAGCGCGCGCGGCAGAGTGCCAGGGAGGGATCAGCCCCAGCATTTT. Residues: CASSARGRVPGRDQPQHF.

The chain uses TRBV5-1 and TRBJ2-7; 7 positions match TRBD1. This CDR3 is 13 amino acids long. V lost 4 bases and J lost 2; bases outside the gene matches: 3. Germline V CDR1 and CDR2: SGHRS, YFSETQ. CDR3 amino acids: CASSPGQTYEQYF. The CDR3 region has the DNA TGCGCCAGCAGCCCGGGACAGACCTACGAGCAGTACTTC.

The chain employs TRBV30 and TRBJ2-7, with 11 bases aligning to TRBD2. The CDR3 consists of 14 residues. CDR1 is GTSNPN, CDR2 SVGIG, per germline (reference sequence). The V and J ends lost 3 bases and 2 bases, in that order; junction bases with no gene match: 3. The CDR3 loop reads CAWSPLAGAYEQYF. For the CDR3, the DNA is TGTGCCTGGAGCCCACTAGCGGGAGCCTACGAGCAGTACTTC.

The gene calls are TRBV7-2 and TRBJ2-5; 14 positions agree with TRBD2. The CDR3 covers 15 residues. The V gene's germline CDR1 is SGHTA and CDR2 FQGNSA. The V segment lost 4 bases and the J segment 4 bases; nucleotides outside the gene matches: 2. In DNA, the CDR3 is TGTGCCAGCAGCTCGACTAGCGGGAGGGTAGAGACCCAGTACTTC. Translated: CASSSTSGRVETQYF.

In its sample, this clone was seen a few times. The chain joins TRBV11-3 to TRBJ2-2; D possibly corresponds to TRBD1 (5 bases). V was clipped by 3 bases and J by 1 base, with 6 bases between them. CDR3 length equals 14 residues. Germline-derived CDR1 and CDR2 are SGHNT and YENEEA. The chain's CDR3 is CASSFRVNTGELFF. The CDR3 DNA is TGTGCCAGCAGCTTCAGGGTGAACACCGGGGAGCTGTTTTTT.

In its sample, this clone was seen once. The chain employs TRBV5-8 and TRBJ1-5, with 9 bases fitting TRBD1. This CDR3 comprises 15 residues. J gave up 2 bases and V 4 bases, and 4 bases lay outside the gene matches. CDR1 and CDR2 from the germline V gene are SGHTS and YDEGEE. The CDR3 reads CASSQGDRGNQPQHF. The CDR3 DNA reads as TGTGCCAGCAGCCAAGGGGACAGGGGCAATCAGCCCCAGCATTTT. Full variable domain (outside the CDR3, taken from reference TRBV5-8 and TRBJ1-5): EAGVTQSPTHLIKTRGQQATLRCSPISGHTSVYWYQQALGLGLQFLLWYDEGEERNRGNFPPRFSGRQFPNYSSELNVNALELEDSALYLCASSQGDRGNQPQHFGDGTRLSIL.

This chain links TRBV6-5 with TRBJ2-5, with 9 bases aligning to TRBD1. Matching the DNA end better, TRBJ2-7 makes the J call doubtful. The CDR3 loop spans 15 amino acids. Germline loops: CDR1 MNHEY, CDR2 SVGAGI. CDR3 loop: CASSSPGTGTYEQYF. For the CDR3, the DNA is TGTGCCAGCAGCTCCCCCGGGACAGGGACCTACGAGCAGTACTTC.

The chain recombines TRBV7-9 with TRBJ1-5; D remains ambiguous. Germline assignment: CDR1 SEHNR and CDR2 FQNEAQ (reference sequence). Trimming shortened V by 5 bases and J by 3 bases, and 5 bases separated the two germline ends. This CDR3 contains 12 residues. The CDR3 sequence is CASSPHNQPQHF. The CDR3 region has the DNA TGTGCCAGCAGCCCCCACAATCAGCCCCAGCATTTT.

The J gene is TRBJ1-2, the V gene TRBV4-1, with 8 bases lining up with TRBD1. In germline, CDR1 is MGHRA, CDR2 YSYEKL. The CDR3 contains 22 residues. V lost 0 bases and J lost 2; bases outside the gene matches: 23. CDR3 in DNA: TGCGCCAGCAGCCAAGATGGGTGGCAGGGGGCGATCGTGGGGGGTAAGAACTATGGCTACACCTTC. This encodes CASSQDGWQGAIVGGKNYGYTF.

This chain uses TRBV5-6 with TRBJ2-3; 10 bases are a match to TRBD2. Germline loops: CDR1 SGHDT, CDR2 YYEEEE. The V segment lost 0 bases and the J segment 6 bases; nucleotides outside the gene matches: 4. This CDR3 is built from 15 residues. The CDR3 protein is CASSLEGSGRDTQYF. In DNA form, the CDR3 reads TGTGCCAGCAGCTTGGAGGGTAGCGGGAGGGATACGCAGTATTTT.

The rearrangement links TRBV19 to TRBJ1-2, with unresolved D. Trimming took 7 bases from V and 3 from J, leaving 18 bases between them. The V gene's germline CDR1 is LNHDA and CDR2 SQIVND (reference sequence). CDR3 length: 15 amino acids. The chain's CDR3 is CASTRIREGYYGYTF. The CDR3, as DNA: TGTGCCAGTACCAGGATACGGGAGGGCTACTATGGCTACACCTTC.

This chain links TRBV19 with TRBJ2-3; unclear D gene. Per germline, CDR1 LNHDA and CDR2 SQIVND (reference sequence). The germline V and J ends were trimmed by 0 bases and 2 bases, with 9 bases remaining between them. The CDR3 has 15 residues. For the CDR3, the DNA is TGTGCCAGTAGTATAGATCCGAGACTCACAGATACGCAGTATTTT. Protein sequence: CASSIDPRLTDTQYF.

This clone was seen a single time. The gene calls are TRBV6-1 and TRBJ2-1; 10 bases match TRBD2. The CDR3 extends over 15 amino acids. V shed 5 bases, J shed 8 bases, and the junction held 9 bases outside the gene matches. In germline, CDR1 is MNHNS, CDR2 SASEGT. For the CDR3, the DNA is TGTGCCAGCAGTAACCAGCGGGGGGGTTATGATGAGCAGTTCTTC. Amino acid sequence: CASSNQRGGYDEQFF.

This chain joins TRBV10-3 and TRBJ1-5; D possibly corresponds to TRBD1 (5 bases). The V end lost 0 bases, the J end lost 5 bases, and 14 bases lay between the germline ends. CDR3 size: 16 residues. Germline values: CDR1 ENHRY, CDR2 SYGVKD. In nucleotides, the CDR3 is TGTGCCATCAGTGAGTCGATGTCGGGGGTTTATCAGCCCCAGCATTTT. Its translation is CAISESMSGVYQPQHF.

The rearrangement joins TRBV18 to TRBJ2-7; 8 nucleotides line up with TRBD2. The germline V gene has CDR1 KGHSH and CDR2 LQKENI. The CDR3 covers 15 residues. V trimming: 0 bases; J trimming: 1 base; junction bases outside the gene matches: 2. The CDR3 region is CASSPPSGVSYEQYF. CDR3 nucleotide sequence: TGTGCCAGCTCACCACCTAGCGGGGTATCCTACGAGCAGTACTTC.

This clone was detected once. The CDR3 DNA reads TGTGCCAGCAGCCGCCAAGAGACCCAGTACTTC. Translating it yields CASSRQETQYF. The chain is built from TRBV5-6 and TRBJ2-5; D remains unclear. Germline-derived CDR1 and CDR2 are SGHDT and YYEEEE. This CDR3 is built from 11 residues. V gave up 4 bases and J gave up 1 base, with 2 bases separating them.

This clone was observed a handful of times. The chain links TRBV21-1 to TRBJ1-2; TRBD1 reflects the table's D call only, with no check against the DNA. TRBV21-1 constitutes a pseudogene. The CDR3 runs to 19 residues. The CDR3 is CASTLARPDRALPNYGYTF. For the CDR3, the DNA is TGTGCCAGCACCCTTGCTCGCCCGGACAGGGCCCTTCCTAACTATGGCTACACCTTC.

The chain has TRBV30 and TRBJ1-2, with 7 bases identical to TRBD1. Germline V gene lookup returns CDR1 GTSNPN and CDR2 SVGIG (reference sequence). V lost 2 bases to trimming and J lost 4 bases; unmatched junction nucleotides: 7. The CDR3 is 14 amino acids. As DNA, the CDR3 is TGTGCCTGGAGTTGGGACAGCAGTCCCTATGGCTACACCTTC. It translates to CAWSWDSSPYGYTF.

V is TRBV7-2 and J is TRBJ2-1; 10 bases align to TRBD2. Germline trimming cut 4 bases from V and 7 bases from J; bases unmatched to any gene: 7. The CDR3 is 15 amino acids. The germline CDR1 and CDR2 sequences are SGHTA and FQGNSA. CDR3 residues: CASSSSGRAGNEQFF. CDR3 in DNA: TGTGCCAGCAGCTCAAGCGGGAGGGCCGGAAATGAGCAGTTCTTC.

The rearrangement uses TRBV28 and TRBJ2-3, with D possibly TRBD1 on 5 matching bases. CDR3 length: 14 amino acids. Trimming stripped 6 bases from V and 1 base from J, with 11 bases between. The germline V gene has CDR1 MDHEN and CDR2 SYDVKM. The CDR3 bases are TGTGCCAGCAGCCTTGGCAGGGGCACAGATACGCAGTATTTT. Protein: CASSLGRGTDTQYF.

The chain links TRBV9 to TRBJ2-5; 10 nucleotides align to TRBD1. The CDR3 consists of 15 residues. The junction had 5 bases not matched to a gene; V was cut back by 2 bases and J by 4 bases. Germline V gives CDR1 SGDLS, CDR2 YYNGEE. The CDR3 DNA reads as TGTGCCAGCAGCGTTGGACAGGGGGGTCCAGAGACCCAGTACTTC. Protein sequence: CASSVGQGGPETQYF.

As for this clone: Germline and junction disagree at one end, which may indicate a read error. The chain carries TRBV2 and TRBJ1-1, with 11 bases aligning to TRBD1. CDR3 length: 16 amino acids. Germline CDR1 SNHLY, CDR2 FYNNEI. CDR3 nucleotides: TGTGCCAGCAGTGTTAGGGCGGGACAGGGGGTCACTGAAGCTTCCTTT. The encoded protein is CASSVRAGQGVTEASF.

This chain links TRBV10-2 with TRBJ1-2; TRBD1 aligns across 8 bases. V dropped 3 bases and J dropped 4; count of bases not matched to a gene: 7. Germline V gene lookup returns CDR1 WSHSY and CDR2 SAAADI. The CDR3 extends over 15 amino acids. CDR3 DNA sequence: TGCGCCAGCAGTGATGACGACAGGGGCTTCTATGGCTACACCTTC. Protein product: CASSDDDRGFYGYTF.

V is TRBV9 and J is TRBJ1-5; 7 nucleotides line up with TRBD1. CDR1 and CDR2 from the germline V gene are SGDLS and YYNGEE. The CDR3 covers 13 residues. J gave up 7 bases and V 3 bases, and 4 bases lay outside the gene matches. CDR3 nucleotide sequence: TGTGCCAGCAGCGGAGGGGGCGTGCAGCCCCAGCATTTT. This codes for CASSGGGVQPQHF.

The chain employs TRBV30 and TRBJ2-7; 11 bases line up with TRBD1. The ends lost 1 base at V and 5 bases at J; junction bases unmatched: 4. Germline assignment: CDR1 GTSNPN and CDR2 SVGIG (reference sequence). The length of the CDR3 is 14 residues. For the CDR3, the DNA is TGTGCCTGGAGTGAAGGACAGGGGGCGGACGAGCAGTACTTC. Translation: CAWSEGQGADEQYF.

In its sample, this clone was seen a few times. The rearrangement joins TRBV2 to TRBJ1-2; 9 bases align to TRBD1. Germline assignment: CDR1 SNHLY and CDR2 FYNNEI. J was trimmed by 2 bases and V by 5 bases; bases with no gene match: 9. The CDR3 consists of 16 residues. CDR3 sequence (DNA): TGTGCCAGCAGTCAGCAGAGGGGACAGGGCAACTATGGCTACACCTTC. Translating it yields CASSQQRGQGNYGYTF.

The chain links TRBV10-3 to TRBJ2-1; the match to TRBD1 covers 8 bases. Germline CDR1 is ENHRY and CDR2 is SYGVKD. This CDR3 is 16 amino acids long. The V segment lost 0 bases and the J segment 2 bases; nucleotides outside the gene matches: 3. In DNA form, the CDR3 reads TGTGCCATCAGTGAGTCGGACAGGGCAACCTACAATGAGCAGTTCTTC. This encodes CAISESDRATYNEQFF.

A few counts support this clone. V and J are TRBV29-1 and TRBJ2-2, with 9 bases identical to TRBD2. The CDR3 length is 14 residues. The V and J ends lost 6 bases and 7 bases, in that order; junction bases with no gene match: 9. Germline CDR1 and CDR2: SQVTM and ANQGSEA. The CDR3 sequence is CSVGGLARGGELFF. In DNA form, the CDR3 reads TGCAGCGTGGGGGGACTAGCCCGAGGCGGGGAGCTGTTTTTT.